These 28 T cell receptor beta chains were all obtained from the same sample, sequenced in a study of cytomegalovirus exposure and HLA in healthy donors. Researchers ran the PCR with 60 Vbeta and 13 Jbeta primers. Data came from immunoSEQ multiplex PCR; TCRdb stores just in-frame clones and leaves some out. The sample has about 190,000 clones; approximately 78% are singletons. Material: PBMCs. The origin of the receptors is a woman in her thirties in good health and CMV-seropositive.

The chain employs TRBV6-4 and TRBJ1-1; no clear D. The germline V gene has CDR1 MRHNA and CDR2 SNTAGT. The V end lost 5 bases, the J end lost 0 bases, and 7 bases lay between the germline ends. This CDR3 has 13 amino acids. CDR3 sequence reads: CASSFEVNTEAFF. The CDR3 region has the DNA TGTGCCAGCAGTTTCGAGGTGAACACTGAAGCTTTCTTT.

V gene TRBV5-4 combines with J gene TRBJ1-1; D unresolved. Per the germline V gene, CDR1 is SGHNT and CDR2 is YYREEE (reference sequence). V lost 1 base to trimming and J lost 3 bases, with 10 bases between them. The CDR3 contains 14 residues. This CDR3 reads CASSLYGSDTEAFF. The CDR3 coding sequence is TGTGCCAGCAGCTTGTATGGCAGCGACACTGAAGCTTTCTTT.

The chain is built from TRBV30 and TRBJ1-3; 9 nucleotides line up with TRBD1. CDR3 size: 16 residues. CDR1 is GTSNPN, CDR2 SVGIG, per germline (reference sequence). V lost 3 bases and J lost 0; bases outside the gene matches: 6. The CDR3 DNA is TGTGCCTGGAGAGGGGACAGGGCCTACTCTGGAAACACCATATATTTT. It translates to CAWRGDRAYSGNTIYF.

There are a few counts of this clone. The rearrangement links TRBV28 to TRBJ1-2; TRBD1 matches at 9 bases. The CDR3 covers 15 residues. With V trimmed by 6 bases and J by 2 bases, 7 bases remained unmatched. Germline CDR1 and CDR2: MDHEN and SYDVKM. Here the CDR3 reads CASSPRDRVNYGYTF. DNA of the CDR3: TGTGCCAGCAGCCCCAGGGACAGGGTGAACTATGGCTACACCTTC.

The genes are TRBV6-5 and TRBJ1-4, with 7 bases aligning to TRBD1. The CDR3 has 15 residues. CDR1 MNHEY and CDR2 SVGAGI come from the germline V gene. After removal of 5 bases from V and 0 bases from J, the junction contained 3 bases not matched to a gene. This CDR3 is CASSGTDPTNEKLFF. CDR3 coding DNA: TGTGCCAGCAGTGGGACAGACCCAACTAATGAAAAACTGTTTTTT.

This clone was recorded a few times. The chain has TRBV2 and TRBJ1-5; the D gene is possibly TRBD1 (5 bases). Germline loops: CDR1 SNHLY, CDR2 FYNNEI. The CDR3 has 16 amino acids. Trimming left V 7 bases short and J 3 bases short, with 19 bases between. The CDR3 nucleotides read TGTGCCAGCAAAGGGGCCGAGCAGGGTATCAATCAGCCCCAGCATTTT. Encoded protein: CASKGAEQGINQPQHF.

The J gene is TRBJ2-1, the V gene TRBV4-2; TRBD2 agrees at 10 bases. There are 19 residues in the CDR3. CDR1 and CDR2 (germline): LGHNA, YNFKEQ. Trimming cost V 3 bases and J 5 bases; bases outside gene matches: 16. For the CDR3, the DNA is TGTGCCAGCAGCCACCCTGGGAGCGGGAGGGCCACGGTACACAATGAGCAGTTCTTC. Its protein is CASSHPGSGRATVHNEQFF.

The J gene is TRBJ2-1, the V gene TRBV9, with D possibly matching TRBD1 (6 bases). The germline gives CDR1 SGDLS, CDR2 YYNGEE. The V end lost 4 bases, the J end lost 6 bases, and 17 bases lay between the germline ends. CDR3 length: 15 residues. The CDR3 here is CASSPQQGHINEQFF. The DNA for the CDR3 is TGTGCCAGCAGCCCCCAGCAGGGGCATATCAATGAGCAGTTCTTC. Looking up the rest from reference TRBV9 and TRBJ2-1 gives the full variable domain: DSGVTQTPKHLITATGQRVTLRCSPRSGDLSVYWYQQSLDQGLQFLIQYYNGEERAKGNILERFSAQQFPDLHSELNLSSLELGDSALYFCASSPQQGHINEQFFGPGTRLTVL.

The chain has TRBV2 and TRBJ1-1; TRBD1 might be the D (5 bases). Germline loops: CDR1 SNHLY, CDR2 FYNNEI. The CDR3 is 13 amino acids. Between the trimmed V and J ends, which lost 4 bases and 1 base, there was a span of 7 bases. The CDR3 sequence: CASSGGRNTEAFF. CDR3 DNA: TGTGCCAGCAGTGGGGGCAGGAACACTGAAGCTTTCTTT. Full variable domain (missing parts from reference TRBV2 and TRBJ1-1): EPEVTQTPSHQVTQMGQEVILRCVPISNHLYFYWYRQILGQKVEFLVSFYNNEISEKSEIFDDQFSVERPDGSNFTLKIRSTKLEDSAMYFCASSGGRNTEAFFGQGTRLTVV.

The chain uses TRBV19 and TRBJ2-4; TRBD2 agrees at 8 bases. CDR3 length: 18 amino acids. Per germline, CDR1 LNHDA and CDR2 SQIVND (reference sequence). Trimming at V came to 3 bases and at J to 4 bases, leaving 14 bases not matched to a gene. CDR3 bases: TGTGCCAGTAGTATGGGTGGGTACGGCGGGGGGAATAAAAACATTCAGTACTTC. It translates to CASSMGGYGGGNKNIQYF.

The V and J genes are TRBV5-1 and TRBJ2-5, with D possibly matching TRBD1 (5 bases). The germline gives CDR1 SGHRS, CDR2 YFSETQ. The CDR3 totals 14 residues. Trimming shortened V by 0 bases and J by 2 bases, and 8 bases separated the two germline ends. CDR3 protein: CASSLGTLQETQYF. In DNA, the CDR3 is TGCGCCAGCAGCTTGGGGACACTTCAAGAGACCCAGTACTTC.

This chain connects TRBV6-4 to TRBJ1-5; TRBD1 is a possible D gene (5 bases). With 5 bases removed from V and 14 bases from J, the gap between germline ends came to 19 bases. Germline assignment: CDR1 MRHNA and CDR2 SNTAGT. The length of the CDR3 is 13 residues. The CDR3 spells CASSITGISLKHF. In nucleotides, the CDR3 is TGTGCCAGCAGTATTACAGGTATCAGTTTGAAGCATTTT.

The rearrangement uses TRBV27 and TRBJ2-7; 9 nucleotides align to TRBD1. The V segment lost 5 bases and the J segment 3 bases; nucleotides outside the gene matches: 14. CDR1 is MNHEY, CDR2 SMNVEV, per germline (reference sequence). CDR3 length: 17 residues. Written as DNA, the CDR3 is TGTGCCAGCAGTGGGGACAGGGCTCACTTACCCTTCTACGAGCAGTACTTC. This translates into CASSGDRAHLPFYEQYF.

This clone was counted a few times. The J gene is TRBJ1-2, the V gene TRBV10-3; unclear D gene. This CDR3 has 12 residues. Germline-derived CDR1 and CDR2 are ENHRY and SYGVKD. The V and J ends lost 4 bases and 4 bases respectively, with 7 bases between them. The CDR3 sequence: CAISGLGYGYTF. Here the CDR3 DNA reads TGTGCCATCAGTGGACTGGGCTATGGCTACACCTTC.

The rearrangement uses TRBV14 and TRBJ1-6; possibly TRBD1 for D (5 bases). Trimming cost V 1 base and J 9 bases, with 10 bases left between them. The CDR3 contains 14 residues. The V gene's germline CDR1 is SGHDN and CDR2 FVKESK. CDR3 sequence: CASSQGLTGSPLHF. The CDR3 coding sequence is TGTGCCAGCAGCCAAGGTCTAACAGGTTCACCCCTCCACTTT.

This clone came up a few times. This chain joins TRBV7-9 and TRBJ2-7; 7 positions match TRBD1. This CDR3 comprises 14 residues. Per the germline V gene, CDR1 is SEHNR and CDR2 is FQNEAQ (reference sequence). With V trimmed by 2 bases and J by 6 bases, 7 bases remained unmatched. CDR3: CASSLIAGGVEQYF. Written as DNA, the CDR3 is TGTGCCAGCAGCTTAATCGCAGGGGGAGTCGAGCAGTACTTC. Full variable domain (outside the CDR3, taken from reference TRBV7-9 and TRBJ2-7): DTGVSQNPRHKITKRGQNVTFRCDPISEHNRLYWYRQTLGQGPEFLTYFQNEAQLEKSRLLSDRFSAERPKGSFSTLEIQRTEQGDSAMYLCASSLIAGGVEQYFGPGTRLTVT.

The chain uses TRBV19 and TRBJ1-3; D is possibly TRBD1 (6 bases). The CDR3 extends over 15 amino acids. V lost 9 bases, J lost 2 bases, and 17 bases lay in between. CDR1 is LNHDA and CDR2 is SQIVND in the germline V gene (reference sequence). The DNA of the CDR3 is TGTGCCAGGTGCGACGGGGGGGGCGCTGGAAACACCATATATTTT. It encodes CARCDGGGAGNTIYF.

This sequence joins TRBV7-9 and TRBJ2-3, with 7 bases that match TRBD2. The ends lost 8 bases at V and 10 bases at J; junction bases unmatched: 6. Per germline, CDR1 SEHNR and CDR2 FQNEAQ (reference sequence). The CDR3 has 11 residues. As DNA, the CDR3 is TGTGCCAGCGGCGAGACTAGCCCGCAGTATTTT. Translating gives CASGETSPQYF.

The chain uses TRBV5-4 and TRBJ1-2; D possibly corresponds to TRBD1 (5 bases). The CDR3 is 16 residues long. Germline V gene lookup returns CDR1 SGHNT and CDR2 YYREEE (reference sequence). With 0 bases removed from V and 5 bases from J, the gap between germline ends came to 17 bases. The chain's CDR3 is CASSLGPPGRAYGYTF. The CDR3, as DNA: TGTGCCAGCAGCTTGGGGCCCCCGGGCAGGGCTTATGGCTACACCTTC. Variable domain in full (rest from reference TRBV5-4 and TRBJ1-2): ETGVTQSPTHLIKTRGQQVTLRCSSQSGHNTVSWYQQALGQGPQFIFQYYREEENGRGNFPPRFSGLQFPNYSSELNVNALELDDSALYLCASSLGPPGRAYGYTFGSGTRLTVV.

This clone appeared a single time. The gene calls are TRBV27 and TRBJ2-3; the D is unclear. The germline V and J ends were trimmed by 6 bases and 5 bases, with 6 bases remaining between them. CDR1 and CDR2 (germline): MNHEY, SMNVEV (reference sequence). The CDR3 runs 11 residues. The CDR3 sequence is CASSPGDTQYF. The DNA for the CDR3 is TGTGCCAGCAGCCCCGGAGATACGCAGTATTTT.

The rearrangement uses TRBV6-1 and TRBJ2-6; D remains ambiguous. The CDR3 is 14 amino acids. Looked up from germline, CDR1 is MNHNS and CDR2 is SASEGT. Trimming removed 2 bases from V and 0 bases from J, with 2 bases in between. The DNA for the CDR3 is TGTGCCAGCAGTGAACTCTCTGGGGCCAACGTCCTGACTTTC. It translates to CASSELSGANVLTF.

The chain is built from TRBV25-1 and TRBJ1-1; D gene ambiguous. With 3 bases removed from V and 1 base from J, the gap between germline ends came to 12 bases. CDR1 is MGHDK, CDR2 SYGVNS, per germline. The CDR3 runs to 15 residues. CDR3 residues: CASSDLWAENTEAFF. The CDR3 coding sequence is TGTGCCAGCAGTGATTTATGGGCCGAGAACACTGAAGCTTTCTTT.

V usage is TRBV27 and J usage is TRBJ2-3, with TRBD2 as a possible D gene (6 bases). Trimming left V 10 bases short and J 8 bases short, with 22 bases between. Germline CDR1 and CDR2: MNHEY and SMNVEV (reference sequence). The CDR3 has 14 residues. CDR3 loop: CATRVTGLVGTQYF. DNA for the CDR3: TGTGCCACCCGTGTTACGGGACTCGTCGGTACGCAGTATTTT.

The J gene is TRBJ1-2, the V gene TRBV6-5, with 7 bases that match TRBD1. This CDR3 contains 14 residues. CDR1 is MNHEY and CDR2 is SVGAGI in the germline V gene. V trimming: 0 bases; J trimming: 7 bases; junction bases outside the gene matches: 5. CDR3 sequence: CASSYSRGPGGYTF. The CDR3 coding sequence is TGTGCCAGCAGTTACTCGAGGGGGCCCGGTGGCTACACCTTC.

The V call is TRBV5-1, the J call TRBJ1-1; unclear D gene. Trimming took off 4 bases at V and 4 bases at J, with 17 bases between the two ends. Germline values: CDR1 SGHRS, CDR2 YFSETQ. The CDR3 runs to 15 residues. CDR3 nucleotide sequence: TGCGCCAGCAGCCCCGTGTCCGGGGTCGGCACTGAAGCTTTCTTT. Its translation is CASSPVSGVGTEAFF.

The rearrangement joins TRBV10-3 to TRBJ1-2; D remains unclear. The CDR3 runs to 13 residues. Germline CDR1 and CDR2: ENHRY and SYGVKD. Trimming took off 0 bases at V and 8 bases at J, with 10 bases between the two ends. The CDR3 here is CAISESRAGGYTF. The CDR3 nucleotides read TGTGCCATCAGTGAGTCGAGGGCGGGAGGCTACACCTTC.

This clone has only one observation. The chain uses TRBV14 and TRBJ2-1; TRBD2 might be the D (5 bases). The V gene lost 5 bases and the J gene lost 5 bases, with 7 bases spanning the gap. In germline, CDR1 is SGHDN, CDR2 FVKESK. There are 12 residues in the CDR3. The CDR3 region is CASSKTNNEQFF. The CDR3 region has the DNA TGTGCCAGCAGCAAGACTAACAATGAGCAGTTCTTC.

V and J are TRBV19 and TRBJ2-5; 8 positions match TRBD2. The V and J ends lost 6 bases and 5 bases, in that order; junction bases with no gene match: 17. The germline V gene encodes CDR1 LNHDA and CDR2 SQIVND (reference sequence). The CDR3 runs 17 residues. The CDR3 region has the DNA TGTGCCAGTAGCCGTTTACAGCGGGGGACTAACCGGGAGACCCAGTACTTC. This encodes CASSRLQRGTNRETQYF.